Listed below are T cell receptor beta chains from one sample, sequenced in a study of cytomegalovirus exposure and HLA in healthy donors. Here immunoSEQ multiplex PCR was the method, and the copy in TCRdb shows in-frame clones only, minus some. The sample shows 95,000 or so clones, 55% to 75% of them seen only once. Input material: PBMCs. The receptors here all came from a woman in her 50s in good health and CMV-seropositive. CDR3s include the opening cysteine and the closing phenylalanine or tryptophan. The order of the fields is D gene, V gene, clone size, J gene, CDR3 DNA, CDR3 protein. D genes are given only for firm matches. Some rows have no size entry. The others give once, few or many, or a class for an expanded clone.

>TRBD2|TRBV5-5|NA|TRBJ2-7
TGTGCCAGCAGCTTGGAATACGGACTAGCGGGTTACGAGCAGTACTTC
CASSLEYGLAGYEQYF
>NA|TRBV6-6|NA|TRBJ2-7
TGTGCCAGCAGTCCAGGCAGGGTCTACGAGCAGTACTTC
CASSPGRVYEQYF
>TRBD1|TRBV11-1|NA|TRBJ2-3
TGTGCCAGCAGCTTAAACAGGGGGCTAAGCACAGATACGCAGTATTTT
CASSLNRGLSTDTQYF
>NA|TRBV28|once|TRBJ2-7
TGTGCCAGCAGCATCCGGGTGCCCGTCTACGAGCAGTACTTC
CASSIRVPVYEQYF
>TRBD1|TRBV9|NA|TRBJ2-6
TGTGCCAGCAGCGTATACAGGGGCTCTGGGGCCAACGTCCTGACTTTC
CASSVYRGSGANVLTF
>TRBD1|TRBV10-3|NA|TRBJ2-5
TGTGCCACCGGGACAGACCAAGAGACCCAGTACTTC
CATGTDQETQYF
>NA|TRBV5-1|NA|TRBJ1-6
TGCGCCAGCAGCTCGACCCCTACAGGGCTGAATTCACCCCTCCACTTT
CASSSTPTGLNSPLHF
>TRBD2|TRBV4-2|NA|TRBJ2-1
TGTGCCAGCAGCCCCACGGGGACTAGCCGACACAATGAGCAGTTCTTC
CASSPTGTSRHNEQFF
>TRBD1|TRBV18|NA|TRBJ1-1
TGTGCCAGCTCAACCCTGGGACAGGGAAACACTGAAGCTTTCTTT
CASSTLGQGNTEAFF
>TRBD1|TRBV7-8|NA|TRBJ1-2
TGTGCCAGCAGCCACACGGACAGGGGAGGCTACACCTTC
CASSHTDRGGYTF
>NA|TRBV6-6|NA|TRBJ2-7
TGTGCCAGCAGTTACTCTACGAGTGGGAGCTCCTACGAGCAGTACTTC
CASSYSTSGSSYEQYF